This T cell receptor (beta chain) was identified during a study of cytomegalovirus exposure and HLA in healthy donors (TCRdb year 2017). In the study overall: In an earlier analysis of some 610 of the donors, around 300 Gb of sequence data and approximately 100 million unique TCR beta sequences from 180 million or so T cells were reported. To predict cytomegalovirus infection status, the study combined high-throughput TCR immunosequencing, statistical association of individual TCRs with disease status, and machine learning. A later genetic analysis used genome-wide SNP genotypes for about 65% of the roughly 670 donors, treating that subset as a discovery cohort. Among around 400 genotyped donors of the cohort, an average of approximately 240,000 unique TCR beta nucleotide sequences was sequenced per donor, of which roughly 17% were non-productive. HLA typing included class I and class II loci at four-digit resolution. Besides the first cohort of 666 subjects, a separate validation cohort made up of roughly 130 different subjects was used. A handful of DR-DQ haplotypes were treated as single units for association and clustering because of strong linkage in the cohort. Rather than drawing on any new phenotypic data, the later analysis identified candidate immune exposures from TCR beta sequences and the way those sequences occurred across donors. To study patterns of TCR occurrence, a later analysis re-analyzed previously published TCR beta repertoires from 550 to 800 donors and added high-resolution HLA genotyping. Donor age, sex, ethnicity and CMV serostatus were compiled alongside the repertoire data. Typing coverage differed by locus: A, B, C, DRB1 and DQB1 were typed in roughly 620-630 donors, DQA1 in 500 to 550, DPA1 in over 600, and DPB1 in just under 490. The study aimed to test whether signatures of past pathogen exposure could be identified by cataloging public T cell receptors. Approximately 330 gigabases of sequencing data and around 88 million unique TCR sequences made up an early release that covered over 550 HLA-typed donors. The genetic ancestry cluster associated with self-reported Caucasian donors included over 80% of the 398 genotyped donors. Using immunosequencing, the study profiled T cell repertoires from 666 subjects and related those repertoires to cytomegalovirus serostatus. To decide whether each TCR beta V gene segment behaved as functional or pseudogenic, an earlier analysis of approximately 600 of the donors relied on high-throughput TCR beta sequencing. All discovery cohort repertoires had been generated using a single sequencing platform. Study-wide findings and limitations: A few of the identified cytomegalovirus-associated TCR beta chains were confirmed in vitro to be specific for cytomegalovirus antigens. A later analysis reported that several top co-occurrence clusters appeared linked to parvovirus B19, influenza, CMV and Epstein-Barr virus. A later analysis found that HLA-associated TCR beta chains were more clonally expanded and had lower generation probabilities than equally common non-associated chains. Some IMGT-functional V segments, including TRBV6-2 and TRBV6-3, could not be distinguished by the 87-base-pair reads and were therefore excluded. A further reported finding was that TCR beta sequences accurately predicted the HLA-A and HLA-B alleles for most subjects in the first cohort. For the cohort, immune exposure information was limited to CMV serostatus. When HLA alleles, especially DR and DQ, strongly co-occurred, attributing TCR associations to individual alleles was difficult. Because counts were too low, fewer than 20 rarely observed V segments, including chromosome 9 orphons, were excluded from the earlier analysis of about 500 of the donors. Linkage disequilibrium might explain the correlated functional status among segregating V segments, but an unknown experimental factor could not be excluded. The presence/absence analyses assumed that sequencing depth was roughly uniform across donors, and that assumption may not be true. Broadly in line with IMGT annotations, most TCR beta V segments showed up in productive rearrangements about 87% or about 30% of the time in an earlier analysis of 587 of the donors. The authors suggested that the approach could potentially be generalized to other disease states and immunological phenotypes. A cluster of highly shared sequence variants was judged likely to be a technical artifact of the sequencing pipeline. According to a later genetic analysis, donors in an Asian-associated ancestry cluster had fewer N-insertions in productive TCRs than the roughly 670-donor mean. In a later genetic analysis, a missense DCLRE1C variant was associated with V-gene and J-gene trimming of TCR beta chains, and the association was replicated in an independent cohort. A total of 164 TCR beta chains were listed by the study as associated with cytomegalovirus. In a later analysis, the rate of TCR association differed among HLA loci, with DRB1 alleles having the most associated TCRs and HLA-C alleles having the fewest. Across donors, most TCR sequences were observed very rarely, whereas some public TCRs were present in many individuals. In a later analysis, most CMV-associated TCR beta chains were found to appear HLA-restricted, with HLA associations seemingly driven largely by CMV exposure. This cohort had only TCR beta chains sequenced, and the lack of alpha or paired-chain data limited which features could be detected. HLA typing was unavailable for some donors at each locus, so association tests used only the typed subset. In a later analysis, 16,951 TCR beta sequences were associated with specific HLA alleles at a false discovery rate of 0.05. The classifier was reported to diagnose cytomegalovirus status with high specificity and sensitivity in both the original cohort and the validation cohort.

The library was obtained by the immunoSEQ multiplex PCR assay. A mixture of 60 forward primers for TCR Vbeta segments and 13 reverse primers for TCR Jbeta segments was used in the multiplex PCR. The CDR3 region of rearranged TCR beta genes was amplified from genomic DNA by a multiplex PCR assay. Amplified TCR beta libraries were sequenced as 87-base-pair reads on the Illumina HiSeq System. For the original study's pipeline: A later analysis tallied roughly 76 million unique TCR beta chains across the 666 repertoires, and about 10 million of those chains were shared by two or more donors. A nearest-neighbor algorithm error-corrected the raw reads and collapsed the reads into unique sequences, merging closely related sequences to remove PCR and sequencing errors. V, D and J gene segments were assigned by aligning CDR3 sequences to IMGT reference sequences. For a sequence to be retained, a match of at least six nucleotides to both a V gene segment and a J gene segment was required. Rearrangements were classified as productive when the CDR3 lacked stop codons and remained in frame with V and J, and all other rearrangements were classified as non-productive. CDR3 was defined by IMGT convention, running from the second conserved V-encoded cysteine to the conserved J-encoded phenylalanine. Sequences without an unambiguous match to a single V gene segment were excluded from the earlier analysis of about 600 of the donors. In an earlier analysis of roughly 500 of the donors, V segments were called functional above 56.7% productive rearrangements and were called segregating when the between-donor standard deviation exceeded 5%. A statistical classification framework was built for diagnosing cytomegalovirus status from the catalog of TCR beta chain sequences. In a later analysis, V and J genes were assigned by comparing TCR nucleotide sequences against IMGT/GENE-DB human TR gene sequences. The TCRdist pipeline was used in a later analysis to assign CDR3 sequences and most-parsimonious VDJ recombination scenarios. A later analysis defined each TCR beta chain by its CDR3 amino acid sequence plus V-gene family, and excluded reads lacking a unique V-gene family. In a later analysis, around 600 highly shared, low-generation-probability nucleotide sequences were removed to address suspected cross-contamination and a sequencing artifact. In a later analysis, a clonal expansion index for each public chain was calculated from normalized within-repertoire ranks of inferred template counts. A later analysis computed generation probabilities with a VDJ recombination model fitted to out-of-frame rearrangements, and checked the results against IGoR. Hypergeometric tests were used in a later analysis to score TCR-TCR, TCR-HLA and TCR-CMV co-occurrence, with a repertoire-size bias correction applied to the TCR pairs. A later analysis estimated false discovery rates by permuting HLA or CMV assignments 20 times. A later analysis grouped co-occurring TCRs with DBSCAN, adding TCRdist sequence similarity when clustering within HLA-allele-positive subsets. For co-occurrence clustering, repertoires with fewer than 30,000 or more than 120,000 public chains were excluded, along with roughly 5 repertoires with anomalous nucleotide sharing. This immuneACCESS table, as held by TCRdb, lists in-frame sequences with V and J called but not all clones. Of the missing ones, under half trace to an unresolved V gene in checked studies; the others have no known cause. V, J and clone size reflect that table, while D and trimming were determined from the DNA. The sample table contains approximately 100,000 clones; only one count was recorded for 85% of them. Around 7% of the sample is in the top ten clones.

Reading the germline V gene gives CDR1 SGHDN and CDR2 FVKESK. The CDR3 runs 16 residues from the cysteine to the phenylalanine. Just CDR3 DNA is preserved here, 48 bases in frame from base 1. Here V drops 4 bases and J drops 7 bases, and the junction holds 8 bases not matched to any gene. In total, approximately 700 healthy bone marrow donors made up the cohort. All cohort members were sampled while nominally healthy, although unrecorded immune exposures were likely present. The donor was CMV seropositive and belonged to the group of over 250 seropositive cohort members. Each donor provided a peripheral blood sample, and peripheral blood mononuclear cells were used for TCR beta sequencing. Genomic DNA was extracted from the blood cell samples with the Qiagen DNeasy Blood Extraction Kit. Points on this clone: No cognate antigen has been identified for it. Base qualities are not recorded, but no much larger clone differs from it by a single base.

The chain is assembled from TRBV14 and TRBJ2-2, with TRBD2 identical over 11 junction bases. The specimen sequenced was PBMCs. The sequence came from a man aged 35 to 55 in good health and CMV-seropositive. The sequence in DNA is TGTGCCAGCAGCCCATTAGCGGGAGGGCCGGTCGGGGAGCTGTTTTTT. Its protein is CASSPLAGGPVGELFF.